This TCR beta chain was sequenced in a study of CD8+CD57+ T cells in acquired aplastic anemia (dated by TCRdb to the late 2010s). About the full investigation: Extracted DNA from sorted CD4+ and CD8+ cells averaged around 3.3 ug, ranging from about 0.17 to 30 ug. For healthy donor samples, the average read count was about 10.8 million for CD4+ cells and 11 million to 13 million for CD8+ cells. Paper-wide results and their limitations: Between patients and healthy controls, no significant difference in CD8+ Simpson's diversity was found (P=0.060). Roughly 31 CD8+ CDR3 sequences were shared between patients and controls but appeared highly expressed in patients and within their immunodominant clones.

As to this clonotype: Its target antigen remains unknown. No base-level quality is on record; no much larger clone is a single base apart.

Genomic DNA was used as template for profiling of TCR beta VDJ combinations and CDR3 sequences. An Illumina HiSeq 2000 was used for TCR repertoire sequencing. Under the source paper's analysis protocol: TRBV/TRBJ rearrangement plots, CDR3 size and DJ length profiles, and Simpson's diversity index were used to assess repertoires. The most abundant DNA sequence in the deep sequencing data was defined as the immunodominant clone. CDR3 amino acid sequences were checked for sharing across subjects and were also compared against the VDJdb database and published repertoires. The public reads were quality trimmed at Q25 with fastp and then assembled into clones with MiXCR by TCRdb, keeping productive beta chains. Rows with one shared CDR3 protein collapse into an entry with the most common genes and DNA. Here the V and J calls rest on TCRdb's processing, not on the authors' analysis. For this sample the table gives about 220,000 distinct CDR3 sequences, of which roughly 33% were detected only once. 1% to 1.3% of the sample is taken by the ten largest.

Counted from cysteine to phenylalanine, this CDR3 has 14 amino acids. Solely the CDR3 DNA is kept, with 42 bases framed from the first base. At the junction V is shortened by 3 bases and J by 9 bases, with 12 bases in between. In this study, sorted CD4+ and CD8+ T cells from the blood of healthy subjects and of severe aplastic anemia patients had their TCR repertoires deep-sequenced. Ficoll-Paque density gradient centrifugation was used to isolate peripheral blood mononuclear cells. Before DNA extraction, CD4+ and CD8+ T cells were sorted by FACS or by magnetic beads. Sequencing used sorted CD4+, CD8+, or CD8+CD57+ T cells (not recorded which) from PBMCs. The chain is assembled from TRBV12-3 or TRBV12-4 and TRBJ1-6; tentative D gene TRBD1, with 6 bases matching. The sequence was collected from a human donor in good health, serving as a control. The CDR3: CASSLSQGISPLHF. The nucleotides are TGTGCCAGCAGTTTGTCACAGGGTATTTCACCCCTCCACTTT.